These 6 T cell receptor beta chains came from one sample sequenced in a study of shared clonotypes between healthy human individuals. Produced via immunoSEQ multiplex PCR; TCRdb's table is partial and in-frame only. The sample contains about 2 million clones, approximately 94% of which appear only once. Terminally differentiated effector memory CD45RA+ cells were left out of the naive CD8 fraction, which was CD45RO-negative and positively selected for CCR7. The material sequenced was naive CD8+ T cells sorted from blood. Source of these receptors: a man aged 18-30 years in good health.

CDR3 region: CASSSDRVGSSYNSPLHF. In nucleotides, the CDR3 is TGTGCCAGCAGCTCCGACAGGGTAGGGAGCTCCTATAATTCACCCCTCCACTTT. This sequence joins TRBV7-9 and TRBJ1-6; 7 bases match TRBD1. J lost 0 bases, V lost 4 bases, and 9 bases had no gene match. This CDR3 contains 18 residues. Germline values: CDR1 SEHNR, CDR2 FQNEAQ (reference sequence).

The V gene is TRBV5-6, the J gene TRBJ1-1; D is unclear. Germline V gives CDR1 SGHDT, CDR2 YYEEEE. The CDR3 contains 14 residues. Trimming left V 4 bases short and J 7 bases short, with 17 bases between. CDR3 DNA: TGTGCCAGCAGCGACGTCGGAGTGGGGAATGAAGCTTTCTTT. Protein sequence: CASSDVGVGNEAFF. The full variable domain, with the rest looked up from reference TRBV5-6 and TRBJ1-1, is DAGVTQSPTHLIKTRGQQVTLRCSPKSGHDTVSWYQQALGQGPQFIFQYYEEEERQRGNFPDRFSGHQFPNYSSELNVNALLLGDSALYLCASSDVGVGNEAFFGQGTRLTVV.

This rearrangement joins TRBV6-5 to TRBJ2-7; D is possibly TRBD1 (5 bases). The germline CDR1 and CDR2 sequences are MNHEY and SVGAGI. This CDR3 region has 14 residues. Trimming took 4 bases from V and 5 from J, leaving 15 bases between them. Here the CDR3 reads CASSLTAIFHEQYF. Here the CDR3 DNA reads TGTGCCAGCAGTTTGACAGCGATCTTCCACGAGCAGTACTTC.

The chain is built from TRBV9 and TRBJ2-7; D is ambiguous. CDR1 and CDR2 (germline): SGDLS, YYNGEE. This CDR3 contains 13 residues. V lost 0 bases to trimming and J lost 7 bases, with 11 bases between them. The CDR3 spells CASSVVPLREQYF. Written as DNA, the CDR3 is TGTGCCAGCAGCGTAGTACCCCTCCGGGAGCAGTACTTC.

V is TRBV4-1 and J is TRBJ1-2; D gene uncertain. Germline CDR1 and CDR2: MGHRA and YSYEKL. V shed 1 base and J shed 14 bases, with 20 bases lying between them. The CDR3 contains 14 residues. In DNA, the CDR3 is TGCGCCAGCAGCCAAGGACCCGGGATACCTAGTTCGACCTTC. It codes for CASSQGPGIPSSTF.

This chain uses TRBV4-3 with TRBJ2-5; the match to TRBD2 covers 11 bases. From germline, CDR1 is LGHNA and CDR2 YSLEER. CDR3 length equals 18 residues. V gave up 1 base and J gave up 4 bases; unmatched junction bases: 11. As DNA, the CDR3 is TGCGCCAGCAGCCAAGTGTGGGAAACTAGCGGGAGTTTAGAGACCCAGTACTTC. Protein sequence: CASSQVWETSGSLETQYF.